This record concerns one TCR beta chain sequence. The entry originates in a study of blood T cell repertoires in COVID-19. Study as a whole: COVID-19 samples from acute and convalescent phases originated in the United States, Italy and Spain. T cells, B-cell-depleted T cells, or PBMCs provided the cDNA or gDNA that served as material.

Germline lookup yields CDR1 SGDLS and CDR2 YYNGEE. V shed 0 bases and J 7 bases; nucleotides not matched to a gene: 8. This CDR3 has 15 amino acids. As processed by the authors: Counts of nucleated cells, estimated from reference gene primer amplification, were obtained. Repertoires were generated with immunoSEQ multiplex PCR, while TCRdb's copy carries only in-frame clones and drops some. V, J and clone size reflect that table, while D and trimming were determined from the DNA. The sample consists of under 130,000 clones, about 80% of them appearing once. Material: peripheral blood. The source of this sequence is a human donor in a cohort sampled during active COVID-19. The chain carries TRBV9 and TRBJ2-3, with TRBD2 matching over 7 bases. In nucleotides, the CDR3 is TGTGCCAGCAGCGTAGATCCTAGCGGTATAAATACGCAGTATTTT. Its protein product is CASSVDPSGINTQYF.